This T cell receptor beta chain was identified in a study of shared clonotypes between healthy human individuals. Trimming removed 6 bases from V and 4 bases from J, with 15 bases in between. The CDR3 is made up of 14 amino acids. Germline CDR1 is MNHEY and CDR2 is SVGAGI. Each PCR replicate from the sorted subsets contained around 0.2 ug DNA, which is some 31,000 T cell genomes. Original analysis: ImmunoSEQ output lacked quality scores and full-length reads, limiting matched filtering. The repertoire was sequenced with immunoSEQ multiplex PCR; TCRdb's copy has only in-frame clones and lacks some. Clone size and V and J calls were adopted from that table, with D and trimming inferred from the DNA. The sample has around 990,000 clones; approximately 75% are singletons.

The rearrangement uses TRBV6-5 and TRBJ1-1; D call uncertain. Sequencing was performed on memory CD4+ T cells from PBMCs. Subset noted: CD45RA-negative fraction. This sequence originates from a man aged 18-30 years in good health. Some clones in this sample may be carry-over from other donors' samples. In DNA form, the CDR3 reads TGTGCCAGCAGCTACGACCCCGGAGCCACTGAAGCTTTCTTT. It encodes CASSYDPGATEAFF.